The clone carrying this T cell receptor beta chain has more than one count but fewer than ten. The entry originates in a study of blood T cell repertoires in COVID-19. As for the study in general: From the United States, Italy and Spain came samples of acute and convalescent COVID-19. The cDNA or gDNA used as material had been derived from T cells, B-cell-depleted T cells, or PBMCs.

In the authors' workflow: Reference gene primer amplification gave nucleated cell count estimates. Clones were read by immunoSEQ multiplex PCR, and TCRdb kept only the in-frame ones, dropping some. The V and J calls and clone size come from that table; D and trimming were worked out from the DNA. The profile shows 150,000 to 200,000 clones, around 81% of them singletons. This CDR3 contains 13 residues. The germline V gene encodes CDR1 MDHEN and CDR2 SYDVKM. The trim removed 11 bases at V and 3 bases at J, leaving 4 bases unmatched. Sequences were obtained from peripheral blood. The TCR originated in a man in his sixties with active or convalescent COVID-19. This sequence joins TRBV28 and TRBJ2-5; TRBD1 agrees at 12 bases. This chain's CDR3 is CAGGQGAEETQYF. CDR3 DNA sequence: TGTGCCGGGGGACAGGGGGCCGAAGAGACCCAGTACTTC.